The 12 T cell receptor beta chains below come from one sample, sequenced in a study of cytomegalovirus exposure and HLA in healthy donors. PCR involved 60 Vbeta and 13 Jbeta primers. Generated by immunoSEQ multiplex PCR, the TCRdb table keeps only in-frame clones and is missing some. The sample consists of some 140,000 clones, roughly four fifths of them appearing once. Sequenced material: PBMCs. The receptors stem from a man in his thirties or forties in good health and CMV-seronegative.

This chain uses TRBV28 with TRBJ2-1; 8 bases align to TRBD1. The V and J ends lost 6 bases and 2 bases, in that order; junction bases with no gene match: 9. CDR1 and CDR2 from the germline V gene are MDHEN and SYDVKM. The CDR3 sequence is 16 residues long. The DNA for the CDR3 is TGTGCCAGCAGCTCTGGGACAGGTGCCCCCTACAATGAGCAGTTCTTC. The encoded protein is CASSSGTGAPYNEQFF.

This chain joins TRBV5-1 and TRBJ1-3; TRBD1 matches at 8 bases. Germline V lookup: CDR1 SGHRS, CDR2 YFSETQ. With V trimmed by 3 bases and J by 3 bases, 5 bases remained unmatched. CDR3 length: 15 amino acids. The CDR3 reads CASSSQGADGNTIYF. The CDR3 bases are TGCGCCAGCAGCTCCCAGGGGGCAGATGGAAACACCATATATTTT.

This chain joins TRBV7-2 and TRBJ2-1; TRBD1 matches at 9 bases. Germline V gene data show CDR1 as SGHTA and CDR2 as FQGNSA. The CDR3 contains 16 residues. The junction had 6 bases not matched to a gene; V was cut back by 6 bases and J by 0 bases. CDR3 region: CASSRPGQGSYNEQFF. In DNA form, the CDR3 reads TGTGCCAGCAGTCGACCGGGACAGGGCTCCTACAATGAGCAGTTCTTC.

This clone has only a few counts. V is TRBV30 and J is TRBJ1-2, with TRBD1 matching 7 bases. The CDR3 contains 12 residues. The J segment lost 7 bases and the V segment lost 3 bases, leaving 5 bases of the junction unmatched. The germline gives CDR1 GTSNPN, CDR2 SVGIG (reference sequence). The CDR3 DNA follows: TGTGCCTGGAGGCGTGACAGGGCTGGCTACACCTTC. It encodes CAWRRDRAGYTF.

The chain employs TRBV2 and TRBJ2-5; 9 nucleotides align to TRBD2. Germline CDR1 is SNHLY and CDR2 is FYNNEI. With 6 bases clipped from V and 0 bases from J, the junction kept 8 bases outside the gene matches. The CDR3 is 16 residues long. The CDR3 DNA reads TGTGCCAGCAGGGAACGGCTAGCGGGGTACCAAGAGACCCAGTACTTC. The encoded protein is CASRERLAGYQETQYF.

Only a few counts were recorded for this clone. The chain links TRBV9 to TRBJ2-7; 8 bases match TRBD1. Per germline, CDR1 SGDLS and CDR2 YYNGEE. Trimming at V came to 0 bases and at J to 4 bases, leaving 9 bases not matched to a gene. This CDR3 has 16 residues. In nucleotides, the CDR3 is TGTGCCAGCAGCGTAGAGGGTGGACAGGGTGCATACGAGCAGTACTTC. It is translated as CASSVEGGQGAYEQYF.

V and J are TRBV6-1 and TRBJ2-7, with D maybe TRBD2 (6 bases). Trimming took 3 bases from V and 8 from J, leaving 11 bases between them. The germline CDR1 and CDR2 sequences are MNHNS and SASEGT. This CDR3 is 12 amino acids long. CDR3 sequence (DNA): TGTGCCAGCAGTGAGGAGGGACTCCAGCAGTACTTC. It is translated as CASSEEGLQQYF.

The V and J genes are TRBV21-1 and TRBJ1-5; the table's D call TRBD1 went unverified against the DNA. TRBV21-1 is a pseudogene locus. The CDR3 runs 15 residues. CDR3 amino acids: CASGYRQGRNQPQHF. The CDR3 DNA sequence: TGTGCCAGCGGGTATCGACAGGGGCGAAATCAGCCCCAGCATTTT.

CDR3 sequence: CASSLTSGSSYEQYF. As DNA, the CDR3 is TGCGCCAGCAGCCTAACTAGCGGGAGCTCCTACGAGCAGTACTTC. J is TRBJ2-7 and V is TRBV5-1; 11 bases map to TRBD2. The germline V gene encodes CDR1 SGHRS and CDR2 YFSETQ. Germline trimming cut 4 bases from V and 0 bases from J; bases unmatched to any gene: 3. CDR3 size: 15 residues.

The genes are TRBV7-3 and TRBJ1-1; 7 bases agree with TRBD1. The CDR3 totals 14 residues. The trim removed 2 bases at V and 5 bases at J, leaving 5 bases unmatched. CDR1 is SGHTA and CDR2 is FQGTGA in the germline V gene. This chain's CDR3 is CASSLVGRGTEAFF. In nucleotides, the CDR3 is TGTGCCAGCAGCTTAGTTGGCAGGGGGACTGAAGCTTTCTTT. Full variable domain (remainder filled in from reference TRBV7-3 and TRBJ1-1): GAGVSQTPSNKVTEKGKYVELRCDPISGHTALYWYRQSLGQGPEFLIYFQGTGAADDSGLPNDRFFAVRPEGSVSTLKIQRTERGDSAVYLCASSLVGRGTEAFFGQGTRLTVV.

This clone was seen a handful of times. V and J are TRBV10-2 and TRBJ2-1; perhaps TRBD2 as D (6 bases). The CDR3 runs 14 residues. V shed 6 bases and J shed 0 bases, with 9 bases lying between them. In germline, CDR1 is WSHSY, CDR2 SAAADI. CDR3 region: CASRQRASYNEQFF. CDR3 DNA: TGCGCCAGCAGACAGCGGGCCTCCTACAATGAGCAGTTCTTC.

A remark on this clone: At one boundary the junction diverges from the germline segment, which might be a read error. This chain links TRBV27 with TRBJ2-1; TRBD2 is a possible D gene (5 bases). Germline V CDR1 and CDR2: MNHEY, SMNVEV (reference sequence). This CDR3 spans 12 amino acids. CDR3 in DNA: TGTGCCAGCAGTTTACGGCGTCGGGATTTGCTCTTC. It yields the protein CASSLRRRDLLF.